These 5 T cell receptor beta chains were all obtained from the same sample, sequenced in a study of shared clonotypes between healthy human individuals. Naive CD8 isolation took CD45RO-negative cells positively selected for CCR7 and excluded terminally differentiated effector memory CD45RA+ cells. Some clones are missing from TCRdb's copy, which holds only in-frame ones; the method was immunoSEQ multiplex PCR. Among some 2.1 million clones listed, approximately 92% were seen once. Sequenced sample: naive CD8+ T cells from PBMCs. The source is a young man in good health. Some clones in this sample may be carry-over from other donors' samples.

CDR3 DNA: TGTGCCAGCAGCCCAGCCCCTGGGGCCTACGAGCAGTACTTC. Translation gives CASSPAPGAYEQYF. V usage is TRBV7-9 and J usage is TRBJ2-7; D not certain. The CDR3 contains 14 residues. In germline, CDR1 is SEHNR, CDR2 FQNEAQ (reference sequence). Trimming cost V 5 bases and J 2 bases, with 13 bases left between them.

The chain employs TRBV7-9 and TRBJ2-1; the D gene is possibly TRBD2 (6 bases). Trimming took 0 bases from V and 1 from J, leaving 7 bases between them. Looked up from germline, CDR1 is SEHNR and CDR2 is FQNEAQ (reference sequence). The CDR3 sequence is 15 residues long. The CDR3 reads CASSLARESYNEQFF. The CDR3 DNA reads as TGTGCCAGCAGCTTAGCACGGGAGTCCTACAATGAGCAGTTCTTC.

The chain employs TRBV19 and TRBJ2-5; TRBD2 matches 7 bases. Germline-derived CDR1 and CDR2 are LNHDA and SQIVND (reference sequence). The CDR3 covers 17 residues. Germline trimming cut 4 bases from V and 6 bases from J; bases unmatched to any gene: 17. CDR3 sequence reads: CASSTRPVGGELKTQYF. The CDR3 DNA follows: TGTGCCAGTAGTACCCGCCCGGTGGGGGGGGAATTGAAGACCCAGTACTTC.

The genes are TRBV30 and TRBJ2-7; 12 bases align to TRBD2. V lost 0 bases and J lost 6; bases outside the gene matches: 3. The V gene's germline CDR1 is GTSNPN and CDR2 SVGIG (reference sequence). The CDR3 runs to 14 residues. CDR3 DNA sequence: TGTGCCTGGAGTGTACCTAGCGGGAGGGCCGAGCAGTACTTC. Residues: CAWSVPSGRAEQYF.

The chain couples TRBV4-3 to TRBJ2-7; perhaps D is TRBD1 or TRBD2 (5 bases each). CDR1 is LGHNA, CDR2 YSLEER, per germline. V was cut by 0 bases and J by 0 bases, with 12 bases left in between. There are 16 residues in the CDR3. The CDR3 loop is CASSQEAAGSSYEQYF. DNA for the CDR3: TGCGCCAGCAGCCAAGAGGCGGCAGGGAGCTCCTACGAGCAGTACTTC.